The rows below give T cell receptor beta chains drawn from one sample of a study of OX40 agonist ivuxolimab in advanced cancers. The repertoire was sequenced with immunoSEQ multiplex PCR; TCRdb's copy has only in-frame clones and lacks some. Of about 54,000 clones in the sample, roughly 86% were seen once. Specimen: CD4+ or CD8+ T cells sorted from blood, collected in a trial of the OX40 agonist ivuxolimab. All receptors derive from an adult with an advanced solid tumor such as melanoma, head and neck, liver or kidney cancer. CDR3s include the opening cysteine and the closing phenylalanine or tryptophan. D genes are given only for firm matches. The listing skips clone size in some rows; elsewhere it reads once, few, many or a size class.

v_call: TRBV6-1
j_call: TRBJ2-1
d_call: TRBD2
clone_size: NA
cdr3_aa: CASSGRTSYFGEQFF
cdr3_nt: TGTGCCAGCAGTGGCAGGACTAGTTATTTCGGTGAGCAGTTCTTC

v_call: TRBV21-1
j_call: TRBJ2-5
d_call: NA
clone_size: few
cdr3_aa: CASSSTTGLETQYF
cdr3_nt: TGTGCCAGCAGCAGCACGACAGGGTTAGAGACCCAGTACTTC

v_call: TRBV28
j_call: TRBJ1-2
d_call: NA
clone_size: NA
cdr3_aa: CASSFGSNYGYTF
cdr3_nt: TGTGCCAGCAGTTTCGGATCTAACTATGGCTACACCTTC

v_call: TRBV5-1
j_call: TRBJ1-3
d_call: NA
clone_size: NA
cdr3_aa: CASSLAGSSGNTIYF
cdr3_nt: TGCGCCAGCAGCTTGGCGGGGAGCTCTGGAAACACCATATATTTT

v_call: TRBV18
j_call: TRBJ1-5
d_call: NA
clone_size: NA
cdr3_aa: CASSRDFSNQPQHF
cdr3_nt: TGTGCCAGCTCACGGGACTTTAGCAATCAGCCCCAGCATTTT

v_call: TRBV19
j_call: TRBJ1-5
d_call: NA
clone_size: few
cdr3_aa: CASRPEGTGQPQHF
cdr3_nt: TGTGCCAGTAGGCCGGAGGGGACGGGGCAGCCCCAGCATTTT

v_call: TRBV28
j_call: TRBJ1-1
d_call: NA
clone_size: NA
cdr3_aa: CASSPDFTFGTRPSGTEAFF
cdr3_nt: TGTGCCAGCAGTCCTGATTTTACCTTTGGGACACGGCCCTCGGGCACTGAAGCTTTCTTT

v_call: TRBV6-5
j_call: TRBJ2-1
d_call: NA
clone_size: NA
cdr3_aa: CASSPGGRSYNEQFF
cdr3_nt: TGTGCCAGCAGCCCCGGCGGGCGCTCCTACAATGAGCAGTTCTTC

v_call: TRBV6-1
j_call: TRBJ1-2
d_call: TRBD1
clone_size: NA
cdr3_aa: CASNWDRANYGYTF
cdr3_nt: TGTGCCAGCAACTGGGACAGGGCTAACTATGGCTACACCTTC

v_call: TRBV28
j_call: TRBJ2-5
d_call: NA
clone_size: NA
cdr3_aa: CASSPTAYVETQYF
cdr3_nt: TGTGCCAGCAGTCCGACAGCCTACGTAGAGACCCAGTACTTC

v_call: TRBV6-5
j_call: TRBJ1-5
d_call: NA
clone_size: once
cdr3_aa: CATAGGSNQPQHF
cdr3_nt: TGTGCCACAGCCGGAGGTAGCAATCAGCCCCAGCATTTT

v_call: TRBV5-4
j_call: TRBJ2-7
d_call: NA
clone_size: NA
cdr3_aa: CASLSQGSYEQYF
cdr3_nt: TGTGCCAGCCTTAGCCAGGGATCCTACGAGCAGTACTTC

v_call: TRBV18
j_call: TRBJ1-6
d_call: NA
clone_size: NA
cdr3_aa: CASSPPAERGSPLHF
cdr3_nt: TGTGCCAGCTCACCACCGGCCGAACGGGGTTCACCCCTCCACTTT

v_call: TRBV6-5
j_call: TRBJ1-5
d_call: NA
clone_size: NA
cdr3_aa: CASDKGGGNQPQHF
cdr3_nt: TGTGCCAGCGATAAGGGAGGTGGCAATCAGCCCCAGCATTTT

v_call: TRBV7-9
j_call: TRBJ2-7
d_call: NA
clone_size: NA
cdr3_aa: CASSRGGNEQYF
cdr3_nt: TGTGCCAGCAGCCGAGGGGGAAACGAGCAGTACTTC

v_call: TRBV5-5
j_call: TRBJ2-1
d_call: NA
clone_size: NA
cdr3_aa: CASSRTDETGDEQFF
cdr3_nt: TGTGCCAGCAGCCGGACAGATGAAACTGGGGATGAGCAGTTCTTC

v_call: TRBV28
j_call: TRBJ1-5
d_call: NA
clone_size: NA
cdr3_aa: CASSFQGRQPQHF
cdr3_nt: TGTGCCAGCAGTTTCCAGGGTCGCCAGCCCCAGCATTTT

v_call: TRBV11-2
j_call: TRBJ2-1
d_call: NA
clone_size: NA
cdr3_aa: CASSREQFF
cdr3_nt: TGTGCCAGCAGCCGGGAGCAGTTCTTC

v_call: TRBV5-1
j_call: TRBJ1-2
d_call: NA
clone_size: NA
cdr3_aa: CASSPTGGSYGYTF
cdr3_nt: TGCGCCAGCAGCCCGACAGGAGGTTCCTATGGCTACACCTTC

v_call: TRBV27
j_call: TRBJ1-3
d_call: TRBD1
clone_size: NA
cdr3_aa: CASSLFGRTGQSGNTIYF
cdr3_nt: TGTGCCAGCAGTTTATTTGGGAGGACAGGACAGTCTGGAAACACCATATATTTT

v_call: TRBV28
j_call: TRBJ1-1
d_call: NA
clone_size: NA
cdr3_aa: CASSLPKRKALNTEAFF
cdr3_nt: TGTGCCAGCAGTTTACCCAAACGGAAGGCTTTGAACACTGAAGCTTTCTTT

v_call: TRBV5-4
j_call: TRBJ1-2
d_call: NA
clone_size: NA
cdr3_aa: CASSRTSGTQWEGYTF
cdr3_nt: TGTGCCAGCAGCCGCACCTCCGGGACCCAGTGGGAGGGCTACACCTTC

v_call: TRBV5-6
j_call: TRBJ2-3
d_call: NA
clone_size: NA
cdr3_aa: CASSLGQVNTDTQYF
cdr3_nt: TGTGCCAGCAGCTTAGGTCAGGTCAACACAGATACGCAGTATTTT

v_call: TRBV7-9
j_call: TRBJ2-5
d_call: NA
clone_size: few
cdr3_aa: CASSRSSDLSTEPYF
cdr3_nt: TGTGCCAGCAGCCGTTCATCAGATCTCTCAACAGAGCCGTACTTC

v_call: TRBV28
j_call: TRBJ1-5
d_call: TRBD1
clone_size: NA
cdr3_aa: CASRTGQFGQPQHF
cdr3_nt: TGTGCCAGCAGAACGGGACAGTTCGGTCAGCCCCAGCATTTT

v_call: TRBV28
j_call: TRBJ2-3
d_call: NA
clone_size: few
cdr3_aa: CASSSNRQSTDTQYF
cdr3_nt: TGTGCCAGCAGTTCAAATCGACAGAGCACAGATACGCAGTATTTT

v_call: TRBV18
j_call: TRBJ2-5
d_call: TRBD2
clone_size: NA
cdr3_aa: CASSPLPGTSGTQSTQYF
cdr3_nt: TGTGCCAGCTCACCACTTCCCGGGACTAGCGGAACGCAATCGACCCAGTACTTC

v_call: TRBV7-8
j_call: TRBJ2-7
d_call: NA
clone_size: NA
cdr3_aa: CASSLDYEQYF
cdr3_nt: TGTGCCAGCAGCTTAGACTACGAGCAGTACTTC

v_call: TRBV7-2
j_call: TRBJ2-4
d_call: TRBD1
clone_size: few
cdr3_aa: CASTHSRTGEIQYF
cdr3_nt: TGTGCCAGCACCCATTCTCGGACAGGGGAAATTCAGTACTTC

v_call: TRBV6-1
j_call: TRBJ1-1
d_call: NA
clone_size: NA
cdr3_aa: CASSESGRATEAFF
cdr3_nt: TGTGCCAGCAGTGAATCCGGCAGGGCCACTGAAGCTTTCTTT

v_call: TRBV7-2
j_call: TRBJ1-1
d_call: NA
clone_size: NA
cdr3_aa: CASSPRVRTEAFF
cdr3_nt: TGTGCCAGCAGCCCCAGGGTTCGGACTGAAGCTTTCTTT

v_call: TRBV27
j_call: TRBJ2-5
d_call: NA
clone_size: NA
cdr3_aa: CASSLNRFQETQYF
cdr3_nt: TGTGCCAGCAGTTTAAACAGGTTCCAAGAGACCCAGTACTTC

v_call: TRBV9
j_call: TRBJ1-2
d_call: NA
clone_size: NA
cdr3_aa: CASSGRVLGYTF
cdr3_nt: TGTGCCAGCAGCGGCAGGGTCTTGGGCTACACCTTC

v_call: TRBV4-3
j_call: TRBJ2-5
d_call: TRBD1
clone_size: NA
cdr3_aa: CASSQGQQETQYF
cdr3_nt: TGCGCCAGCAGCCAGGGACAGCAAGAGACCCAGTACTTC

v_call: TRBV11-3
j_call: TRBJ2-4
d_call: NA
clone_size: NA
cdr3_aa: CASSRVRGTIQYF
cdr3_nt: TGTGCCAGCAGCCGGGTCCGAGGAACCATTCAGTACTTC

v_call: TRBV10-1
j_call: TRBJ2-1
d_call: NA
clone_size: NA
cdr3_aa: CASSGGLLGEQFF
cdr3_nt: TGCGCCAGCAGTGGGGGACTCCTCGGGGAGCAGTTCTTC

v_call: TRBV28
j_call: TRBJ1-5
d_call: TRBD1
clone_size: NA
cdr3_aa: CASSYRGRGVDSNQPQHF
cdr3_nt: TGTGCCAGCAGTTACAGGGGGCGCGGGGTGGATAGCAATCAGCCCCAGCATTTT

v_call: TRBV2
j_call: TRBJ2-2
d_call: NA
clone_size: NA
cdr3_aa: CASSETPGELFF
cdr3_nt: TGTGCCAGCAGTGAAACCCCCGGGGAGCTGTTTTTT

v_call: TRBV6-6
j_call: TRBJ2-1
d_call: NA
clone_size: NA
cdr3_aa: CASSMGSGSGNEQFF
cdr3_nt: TGTGCCAGCAGCATGGGGAGCGGGTCCGGAAATGAGCAGTTCTTC

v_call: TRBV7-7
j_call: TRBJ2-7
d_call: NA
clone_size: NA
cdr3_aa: CASSPTGSSYEQYF
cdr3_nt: TGTGCCAGCAGCCCAACCGGGTCCTCCTACGAGCAGTACTTC

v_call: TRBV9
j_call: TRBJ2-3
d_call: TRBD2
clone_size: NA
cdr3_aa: CASSEAGTSGIYTQYF
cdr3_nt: TGTGCCAGCAGCGAAGCCGGGACTAGCGGGATTTATACGCAGTATTTT

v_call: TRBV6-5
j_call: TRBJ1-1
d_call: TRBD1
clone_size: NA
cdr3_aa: CASSPQGADTEAFF
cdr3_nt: TGTGCCAGCAGTCCCCAGGGGGCGGACACTGAAGCTTTCTTT

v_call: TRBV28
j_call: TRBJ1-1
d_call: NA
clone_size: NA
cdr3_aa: CASSLIRGEPMNTEAFF
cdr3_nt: TGTGCCAGCAGTTTAATAAGGGGGGAGCCCATGAACACTGAAGCTTTCTTT

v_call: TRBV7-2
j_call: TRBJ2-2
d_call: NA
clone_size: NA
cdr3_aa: CASSPGDTGELFF
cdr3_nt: TGTGCCAGCAGCCCGGGGGACACCGGGGAGCTGTTTTTT

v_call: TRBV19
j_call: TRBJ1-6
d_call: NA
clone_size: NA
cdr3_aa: CASSTGASGAPLHF
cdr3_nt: TGTGCCAGTAGTACCGGGGCCTCAGGGGCACCCCTCCACTTT

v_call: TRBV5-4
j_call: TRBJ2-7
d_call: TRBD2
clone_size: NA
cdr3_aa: CASSLATASGSYEQYF
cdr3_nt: TGTGCCAGCAGCTTGGCCACGGCTAGCGGGAGTTACGAGCAGTACTTC

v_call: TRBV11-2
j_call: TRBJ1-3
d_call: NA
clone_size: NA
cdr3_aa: CASRESGGAGNTIYF
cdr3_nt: TGTGCCAGCCGGGAAAGCGGGGGTGCTGGAAACACCATATATTTT

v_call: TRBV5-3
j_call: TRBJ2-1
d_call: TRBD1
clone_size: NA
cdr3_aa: CARSLGRIGQGAYNEQFF
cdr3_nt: TGTGCCAGAAGCTTGGGAAGGATCGGGCAGGGGGCTTACAATGAGCAGTTCTTC

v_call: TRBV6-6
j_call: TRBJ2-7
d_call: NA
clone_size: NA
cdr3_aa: CASSGLYEQYF
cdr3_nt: TGTGCCAGCAGTGGACTCTACGAGCAGTACTTC

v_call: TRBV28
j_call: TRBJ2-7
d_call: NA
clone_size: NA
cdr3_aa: CASSHASKQYF
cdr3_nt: TGTGCCAGCAGTCACGCCAGCAAGCAGTACTTC

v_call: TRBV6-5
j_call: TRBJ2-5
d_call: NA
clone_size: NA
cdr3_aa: CASSYGGKETQYF
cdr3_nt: TGTGCCAGCAGTTACGGCGGGAAAGAGACCCAGTACTTC

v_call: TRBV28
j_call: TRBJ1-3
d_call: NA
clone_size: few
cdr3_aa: CASSLLNTIYF
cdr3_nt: TGTGCCAGCAGCCTATTAAACACCATATATTTT

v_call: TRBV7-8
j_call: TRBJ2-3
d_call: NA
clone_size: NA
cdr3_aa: CASGQTRKSTDTQYF
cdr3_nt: TGTGCCAGCGGCCAAACTAGGAAAAGCACAGATACGCAGTATTTT

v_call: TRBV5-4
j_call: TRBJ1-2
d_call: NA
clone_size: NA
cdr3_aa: CASSLAGKGREWEHGYTF
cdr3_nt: TGTGCCAGCAGCTTGGCTGGAAAAGGGCGGGAATGGGAGCATGGCTACACCTTC

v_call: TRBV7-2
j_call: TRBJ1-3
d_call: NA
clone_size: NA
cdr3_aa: CASRPAGARPGNTIYF
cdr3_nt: TGTGCCAGCAGGCCCGCGGGGGCCAGACCTGGAAACACCATATATTTT

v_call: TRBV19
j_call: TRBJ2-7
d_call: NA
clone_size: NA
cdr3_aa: CASSLTQGYEQYF
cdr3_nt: TGTGCCAGTAGCCTTACACAGGGCTACGAGCAGTACTTC

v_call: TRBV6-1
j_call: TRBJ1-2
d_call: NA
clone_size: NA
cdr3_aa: CASSEAMGLNGYTF
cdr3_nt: TGTGCCAGCAGTGAAGCTATGGGACTGAATGGCTACACCTTC

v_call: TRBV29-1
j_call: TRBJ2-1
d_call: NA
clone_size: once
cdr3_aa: CSASAGGDEQFF
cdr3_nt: TGCAGCGCCTCCGCCGGAGGGGATGAGCAGTTCTTC

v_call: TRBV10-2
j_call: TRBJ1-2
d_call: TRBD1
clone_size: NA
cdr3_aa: CASSESGQGAWRGYTF
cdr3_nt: TGCGCCAGCAGTGAGTCGGGACAGGGGGCGTGGAGAGGCTACACCTTC